A selection of T cell receptor beta chains follows, all from one sample in a study of PD-1 blockade in classical Hodgkin lymphoma. Profiled with immunoSEQ multiplex PCR; TCRdb holds only in-frame clones, not every one. Among fewer than 100,000 clones listed, 90% to 95% were seen once. This material consisted of peripheral blood mononuclear cells (PBMCs), taken before the fourth cycle of nivolumab. Receptor source: a human donor with classical Hodgkin lymphoma. Both conserved end residues are trimmed from each CDR3. The order of the fields is J gene, V gene, CDR3 protein.

TRBJ1-5,TRBV6-1,ASNYDRVSQPQH
TRBJ2-3,TRBV10-3,AISSGTSGRSNGDTQY
TRBJ2-7,TRBV6-1,ASSDRLSLVSYEQY
TRBJ2-1,TRBV30,VGGDGSSYNEQF
TRBJ2-5,TRBV4-1,ASSQREVGEETQY
TRBJ2-4,TRBV7-8,ASSRLLQKDIQY
TRBJ1-3,TRBV10-3,AISGWDRESSGNTIY
TRBJ2-1,TRBV19,ASSKRQGDLEQF
TRBJ1-1,TRBV5-6,ASSFGTRAEAF
TRBJ2-6,TRBV6-6,ASKGGGPSWANVLT
TRBJ2-6,TRBV6-1,ASRGLAAGANVLT
TRBJ1-2,TRBV5-6,ASSLGRDGYT
TRBJ2-7,TRBV2,ASSDLWEQY
TRBJ2-7,TRBV15,ATSRGPADYEQY
NA,TRBV19,ASSPRDGYEQY
TRBJ1-4,TRBV5-1,ASTISNLATNEKLF
TRBJ2-6,TRBV6-1,AAGKGSGANVLT
TRBJ1-3,TRBV28,ASSLWGSGNTIY
TRBJ1-3,TRBV9,ASSAPRTGGVSGNTIY
TRBJ1-1,TRBV6-5,ASKRDTEAF
TRBJ2-5,TRBV29-1,STVPPKETQY
TRBJ1-1,TRBV6-5,ASSYRGMNTEAF
TRBJ1-1,TRBV6-4,ASSDEGLRAGEAF
TRBJ1-1,TRBV9,ASSLSE
TRBJ1-3,TRBV5-4,ASSPTPNSGNTIY
TRBJ1-3,TRBV2,ASKGFERGDTIY
TRBJ2-7,TRBV14,ASSQESRKQY
TRBJ1-1,TRBV10-3,AISESLENTEAF
TRBJ2-2,TRBV5-4,ASSPWGLAGVGNTGELF
TRBJ2-5,TRBV7-9,ASSLGVAGRETQY
TRBJ1-1,TRBV6-4,ASSDSRRGNTEAF
TRBJ1-2,TRBV19,ASSIPEGLRYGYT
TRBJ2-5,TRBV19,ASSSPGRQETQY